The clone carrying this T cell receptor beta chain was observed a few times. The data were obtained in a study of blood T cells in healthy people across ages. Using a J-beta primer mix together with a sample-barcoded 5' primer, a second PCR was run for roughly 7 to 11 cycles. Tags on each cDNA molecule came from a template-switch adaptor with 12 random nucleotides. TCRdb reprocessed the 5' RACE reads with MiXCR, giving one entry per CDR3 protein. Of some 1.5 million distinct CDR3 sequences in the sample, roughly 27% were seen once. Germline CDR1 is SGHVS and CDR2 is FQNEAQ. V gave up 1 base and J gave up 0 bases, with 9 bases separating them. CDR3 length: 15 residues. The study drew donors from healthy Caucasian individuals in Russia aged about 6 to 90.

This TCR derives from a young woman in good health. Sample: blood. The rearrangement uses TRBV7-8 and TRBJ1-2, with D uncertain. The CDR3 protein is CASSLVETPNYGYTF. Here the CDR3 DNA reads TGTGCCAGCAGCTTAGTAGAGACTCCTAACTATGGCTACACCTTC.